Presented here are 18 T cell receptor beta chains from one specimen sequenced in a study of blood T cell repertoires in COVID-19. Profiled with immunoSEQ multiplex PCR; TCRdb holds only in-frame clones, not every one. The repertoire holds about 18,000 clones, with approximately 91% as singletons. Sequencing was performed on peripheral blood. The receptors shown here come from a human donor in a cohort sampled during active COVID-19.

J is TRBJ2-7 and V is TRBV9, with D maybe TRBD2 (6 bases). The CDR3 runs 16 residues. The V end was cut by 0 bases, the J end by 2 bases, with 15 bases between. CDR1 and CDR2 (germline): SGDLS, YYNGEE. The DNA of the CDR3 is TGTGCCAGCAGCGTAGCCGGCGGGACGGTTCCCTACGAGCAGTACTTC. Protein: CASSVAGGTVPYEQYF.

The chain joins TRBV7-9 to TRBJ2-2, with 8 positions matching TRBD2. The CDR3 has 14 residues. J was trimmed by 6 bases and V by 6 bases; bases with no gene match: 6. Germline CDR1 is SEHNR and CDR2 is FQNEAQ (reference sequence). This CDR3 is CASRISGVPGELFF. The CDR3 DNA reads TGTGCCAGCAGGATTAGCGGGGTTCCCGGGGAGCTGTTTTTT. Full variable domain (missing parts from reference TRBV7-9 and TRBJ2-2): DTGVSQNPRHKITKRGQNVTFRCDPISEHNRLYWYRQTLGQGPEFLTYFQNEAQLEKSRLLSDRFSAERPKGSFSTLEIQRTEQGDSAMYLCASRISGVPGELFFGEGSRLTVL.

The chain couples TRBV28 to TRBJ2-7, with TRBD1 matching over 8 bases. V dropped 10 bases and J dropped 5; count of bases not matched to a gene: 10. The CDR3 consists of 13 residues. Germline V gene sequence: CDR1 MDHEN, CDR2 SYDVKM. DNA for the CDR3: TGTGCCACCCGCCAGGGGGCATACGACGAGCAGTACTTC. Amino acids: CATRQGAYDEQYF.

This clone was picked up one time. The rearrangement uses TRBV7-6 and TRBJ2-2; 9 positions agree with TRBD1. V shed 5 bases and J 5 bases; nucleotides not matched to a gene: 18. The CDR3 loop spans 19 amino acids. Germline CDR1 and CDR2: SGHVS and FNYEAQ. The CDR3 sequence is CASSLMGLSWTGVTGELFF. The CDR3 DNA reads TGTGCCAGCAGCCTGATGGGGTTGTCCTGGACAGGGGTGACCGGGGAGCTGTTTTTT.

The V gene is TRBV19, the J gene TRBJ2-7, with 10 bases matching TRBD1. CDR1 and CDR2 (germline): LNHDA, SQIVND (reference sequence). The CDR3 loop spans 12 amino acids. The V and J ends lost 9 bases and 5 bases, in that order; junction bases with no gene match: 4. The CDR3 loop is CASEDRGHEQYF. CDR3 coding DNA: TGTGCCAGCGAAGACAGGGGGCACGAGCAGTACTTC. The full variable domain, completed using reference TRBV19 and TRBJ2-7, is DGGITQSPKYLFRKEGQNVTLSCEQNLNHDAMYWYRQDPGQGLRLIYYSQIVNDFQKGDIAEGYSVSREKKESFPLTVTSAQKNPTAFYLCASEDRGHEQYFGPGTRLTVT.

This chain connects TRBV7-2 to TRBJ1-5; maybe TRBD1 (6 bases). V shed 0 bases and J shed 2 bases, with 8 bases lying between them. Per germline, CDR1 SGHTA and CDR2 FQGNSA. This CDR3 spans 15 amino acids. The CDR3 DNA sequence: TGTGCCAGCAGCTTAGCGGGGGCGCGCAATCAGCCCCAGCATTTT. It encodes CASSLAGARNQPQHF.

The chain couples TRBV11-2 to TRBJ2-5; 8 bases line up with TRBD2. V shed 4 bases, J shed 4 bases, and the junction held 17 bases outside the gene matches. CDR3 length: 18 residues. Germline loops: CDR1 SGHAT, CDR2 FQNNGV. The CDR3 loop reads CASSSSRGGARGRETQYF. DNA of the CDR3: TGTGCCAGCAGCTCCTCCCGGGGGGGGGCCAGGGGCAGAGAGACCCAGTACTTC.

The CDR3 loop reads CASSVGSGETLGTSYNEQFF. DNA of the CDR3: TGTGCCAGCAGCGTAGGGTCAGGGGAAACCTTAGGGACTAGCTACAATGAGCAGTTCTTC. The chain recombines TRBV9 with TRBJ2-1; 8 bases are shared with TRBD2. Unmatched junction bases numbered 17, after V lost 0 bases and J lost 3 bases. Germline CDR1 and CDR2: SGDLS and YYNGEE. The CDR3 length is 20 residues. The full variable domain, rest sourced from reference TRBV9 and TRBJ2-1, is DSGVTQTPKHLITATGQRVTLRCSPRSGDLSVYWYQQSLDQGLQFLIQYYNGEERAKGNILERFSAQQFPDLHSELNLSSLELGDSALYFCASSVGSGETLGTSYNEQFFGPGTRLTVL.

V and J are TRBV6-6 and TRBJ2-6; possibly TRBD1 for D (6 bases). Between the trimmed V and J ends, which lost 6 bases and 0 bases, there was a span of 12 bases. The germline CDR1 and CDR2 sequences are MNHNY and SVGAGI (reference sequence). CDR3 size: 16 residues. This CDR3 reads CASSPDSFSGANVLTF. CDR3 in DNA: TGTGCCAGCAGCCCGGACAGCTTCTCTGGGGCCAACGTCCTGACTTTC.

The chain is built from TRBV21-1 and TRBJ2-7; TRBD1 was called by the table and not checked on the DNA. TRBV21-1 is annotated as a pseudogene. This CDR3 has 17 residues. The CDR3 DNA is TGTGCCAGCAGCAGAAGTCGTACCGGGACAGAGCACTACGAGCAGTACTTC. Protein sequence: CASSRSRTGTEHYEQYF.

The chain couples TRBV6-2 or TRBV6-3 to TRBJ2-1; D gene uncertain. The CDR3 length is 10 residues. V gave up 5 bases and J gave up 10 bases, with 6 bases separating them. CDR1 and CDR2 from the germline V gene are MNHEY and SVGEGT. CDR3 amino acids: CASSNGEQFF. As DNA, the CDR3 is TGTGCCAGCAGTAACGGGGAGCAGTTCTTC.

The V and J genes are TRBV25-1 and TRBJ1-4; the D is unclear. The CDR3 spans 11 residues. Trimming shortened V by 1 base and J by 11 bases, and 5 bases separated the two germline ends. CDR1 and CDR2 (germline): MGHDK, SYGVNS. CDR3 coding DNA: TGTGCCAGCAGTGAATTGGAGAAACTGTTTTTT. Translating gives CASSELEKLFF.

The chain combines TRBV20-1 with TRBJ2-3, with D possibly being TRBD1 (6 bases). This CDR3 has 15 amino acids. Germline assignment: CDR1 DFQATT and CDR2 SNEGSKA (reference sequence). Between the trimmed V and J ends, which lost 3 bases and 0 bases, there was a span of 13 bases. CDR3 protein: CSASGDTTSTDTQYF. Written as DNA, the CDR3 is TGCAGTGCTAGTGGGGACACCACTAGCACAGATACGCAGTATTTT.

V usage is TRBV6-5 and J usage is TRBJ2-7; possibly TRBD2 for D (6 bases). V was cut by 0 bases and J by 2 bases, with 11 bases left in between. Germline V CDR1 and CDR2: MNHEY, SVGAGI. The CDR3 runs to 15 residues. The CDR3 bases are TGTGCCAGCAGTTACTCGGGCGGGATGCCCTACGAGCAGTACTTC. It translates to CASSYSGGMPYEQYF.

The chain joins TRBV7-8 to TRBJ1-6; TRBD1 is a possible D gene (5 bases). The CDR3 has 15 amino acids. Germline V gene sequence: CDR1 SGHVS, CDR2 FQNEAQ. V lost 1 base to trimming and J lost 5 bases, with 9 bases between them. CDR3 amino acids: CASSLGRANNSPLHF. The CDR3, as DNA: TGTGCCAGCAGCTTAGGCAGGGCCAATAATTCACCCCTCCACTTT.

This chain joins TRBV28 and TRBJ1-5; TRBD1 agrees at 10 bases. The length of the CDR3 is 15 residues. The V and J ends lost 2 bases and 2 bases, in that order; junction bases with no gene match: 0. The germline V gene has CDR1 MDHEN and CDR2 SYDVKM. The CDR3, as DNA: TGTGCCAGCAGTTTAGGGACAGGGGGCAATCAGCCCCAGCATTTT. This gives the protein CASSLGTGGNQPQHF.

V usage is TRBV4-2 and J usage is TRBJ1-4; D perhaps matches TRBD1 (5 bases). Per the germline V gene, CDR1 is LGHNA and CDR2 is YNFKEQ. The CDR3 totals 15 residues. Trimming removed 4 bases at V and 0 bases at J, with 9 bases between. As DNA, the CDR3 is TGTGCCAGCAGCCCCTCCAGGGCAACTAATGAAAAACTGTTTTTT. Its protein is CASSPSRATNEKLFF.

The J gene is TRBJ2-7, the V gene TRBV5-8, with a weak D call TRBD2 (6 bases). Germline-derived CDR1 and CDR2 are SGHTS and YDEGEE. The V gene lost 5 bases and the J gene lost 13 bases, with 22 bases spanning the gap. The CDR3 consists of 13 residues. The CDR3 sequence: CASRDSGSSVNYF. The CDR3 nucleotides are TGTGCCAGCAGAGATAGCGGCTCTTCGGTAAATTACTTC.